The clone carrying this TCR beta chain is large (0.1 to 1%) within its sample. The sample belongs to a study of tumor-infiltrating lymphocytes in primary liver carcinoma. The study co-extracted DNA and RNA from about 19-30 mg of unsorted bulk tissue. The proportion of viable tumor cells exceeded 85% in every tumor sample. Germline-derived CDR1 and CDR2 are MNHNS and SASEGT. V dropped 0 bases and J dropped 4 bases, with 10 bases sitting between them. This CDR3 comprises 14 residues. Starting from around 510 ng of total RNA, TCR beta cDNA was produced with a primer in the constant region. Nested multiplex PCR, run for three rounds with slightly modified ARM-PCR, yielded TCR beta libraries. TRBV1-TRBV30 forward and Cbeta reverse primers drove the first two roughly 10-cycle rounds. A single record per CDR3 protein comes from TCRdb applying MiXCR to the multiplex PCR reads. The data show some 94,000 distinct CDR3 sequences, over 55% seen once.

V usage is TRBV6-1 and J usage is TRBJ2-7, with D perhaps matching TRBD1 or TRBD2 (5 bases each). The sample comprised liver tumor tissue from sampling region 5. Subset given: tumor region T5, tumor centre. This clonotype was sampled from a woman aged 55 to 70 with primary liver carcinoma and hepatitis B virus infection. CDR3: CASSEAFEGYEQYF. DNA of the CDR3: TGTGCCAGCAGTGAAGCTTTCGAGGGGTACGAGCAGTACTTC.